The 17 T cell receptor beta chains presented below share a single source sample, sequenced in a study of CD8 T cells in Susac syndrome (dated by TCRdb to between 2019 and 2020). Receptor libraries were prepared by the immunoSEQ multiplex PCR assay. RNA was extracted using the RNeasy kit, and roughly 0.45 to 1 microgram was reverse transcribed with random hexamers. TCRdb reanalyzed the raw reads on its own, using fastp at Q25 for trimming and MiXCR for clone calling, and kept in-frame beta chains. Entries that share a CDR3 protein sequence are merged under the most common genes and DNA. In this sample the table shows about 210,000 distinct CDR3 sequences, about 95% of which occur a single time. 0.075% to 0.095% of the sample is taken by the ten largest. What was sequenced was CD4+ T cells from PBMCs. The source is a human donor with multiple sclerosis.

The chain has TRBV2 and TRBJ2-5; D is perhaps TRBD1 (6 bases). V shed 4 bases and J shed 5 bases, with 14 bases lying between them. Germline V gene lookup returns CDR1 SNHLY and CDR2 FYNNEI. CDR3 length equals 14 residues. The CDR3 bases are TGTGCCAGCAGTGTCCCGGGGACACGGGAGACCCAGTACTTC. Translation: CASSVPGTRETQYF. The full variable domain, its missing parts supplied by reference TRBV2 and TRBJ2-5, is EPEVTQTPSHQVTQMGQEVILRCVPISNHLYFYWYRQILGQKVEFLVSFYNNEISEKSEIFDDQFSVERPDGSNFTLKIRSTKLEDSAMYFCASSVPGTRETQYFGPGTRLLVL.

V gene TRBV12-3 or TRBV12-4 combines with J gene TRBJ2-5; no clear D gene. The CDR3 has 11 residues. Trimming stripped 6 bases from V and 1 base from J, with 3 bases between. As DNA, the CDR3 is TGTGCCAGCAGGATCCAAGAGACCCAGTACTTC. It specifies CASRIQETQYF.

CDR3 nucleotide sequence: TGCGCCAGCAGCCCCGCGACAGTAAATGGCTACACCTTC. It encodes CASSPATVNGYTF. The chain uses TRBV5-1 and TRBJ1-2, with D tentatively TRBD1 (5 bases). Per germline, CDR1 SGHRS and CDR2 YFSETQ. V dropped 4 bases and J dropped 6 bases, with 13 bases sitting between them. The CDR3 has 13 amino acids.

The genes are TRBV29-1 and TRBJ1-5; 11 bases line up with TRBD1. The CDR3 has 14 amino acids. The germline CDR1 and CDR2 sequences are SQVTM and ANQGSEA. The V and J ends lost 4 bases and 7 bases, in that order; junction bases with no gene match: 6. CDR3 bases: TGCAGCGTTGCGGACAGGGGGCTACAGCAGCCCCAGCATTTT. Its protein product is CSVADRGLQQPQHF. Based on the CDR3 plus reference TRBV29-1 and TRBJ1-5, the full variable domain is SAVISQKPSRDICQRGTSLTIQCQVDSQVTMMFWYRQQPGQSLTLIATANQGSEATYESGFVIDKFPISRPNLTFSTLTVSNMSPEDSSIYLCSVADRGLQQPQHFGDGTRLSIL.

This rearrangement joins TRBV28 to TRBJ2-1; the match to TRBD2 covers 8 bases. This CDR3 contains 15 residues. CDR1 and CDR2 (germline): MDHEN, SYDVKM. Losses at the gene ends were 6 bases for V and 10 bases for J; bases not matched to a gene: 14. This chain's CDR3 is CASRASSGRSGEQFF. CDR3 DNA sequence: TGTGCCAGCAGGGCCTCTAGCGGGCGTTCGGGAGAGCAGTTCTTC. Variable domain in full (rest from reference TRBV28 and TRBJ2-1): DVKVTQSSRYLVKRTGEKVFLECVQDMDHENMFWYRQDPGLGLRLIYFSYDVKMKEKGDIPEGYSVSREKKERFSLILESASTNQTSMYLCASRASSGRSGEQFFGPGTRLTVL.

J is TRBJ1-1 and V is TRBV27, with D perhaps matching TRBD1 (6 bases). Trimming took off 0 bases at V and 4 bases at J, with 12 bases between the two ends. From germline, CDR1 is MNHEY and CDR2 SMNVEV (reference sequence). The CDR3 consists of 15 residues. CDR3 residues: CASSLSHREGTEAFF. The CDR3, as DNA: TGTGCCAGCAGTTTATCGCACAGGGAAGGCACTGAAGCTTTCTTT.

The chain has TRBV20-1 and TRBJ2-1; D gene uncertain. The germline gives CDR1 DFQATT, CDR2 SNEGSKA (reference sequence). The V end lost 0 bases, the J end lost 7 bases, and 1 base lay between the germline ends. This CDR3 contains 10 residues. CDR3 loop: CSARDNEQFF. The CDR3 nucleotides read TGCAGTGCTAGAGATAATGAGCAGTTCTTC.

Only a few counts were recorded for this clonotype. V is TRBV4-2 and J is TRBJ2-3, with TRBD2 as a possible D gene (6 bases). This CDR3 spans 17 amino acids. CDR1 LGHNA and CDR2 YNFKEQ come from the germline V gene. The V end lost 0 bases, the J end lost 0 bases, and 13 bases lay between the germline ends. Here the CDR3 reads CASSQDGGGTSTDTQYF. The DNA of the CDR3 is TGTGCCAGCAGCCAAGATGGAGGCGGGACTAGCACAGATACGCAGTATTTT.

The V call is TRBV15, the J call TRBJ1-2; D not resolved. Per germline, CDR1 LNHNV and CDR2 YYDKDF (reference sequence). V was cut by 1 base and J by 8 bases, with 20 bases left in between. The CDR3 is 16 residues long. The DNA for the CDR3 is TGTGCCACCAGCAGAGGATTTAGGACGGAGGAGGGAGGCTACACCTTC. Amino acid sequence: CATSRGFRTEEGGYTF.

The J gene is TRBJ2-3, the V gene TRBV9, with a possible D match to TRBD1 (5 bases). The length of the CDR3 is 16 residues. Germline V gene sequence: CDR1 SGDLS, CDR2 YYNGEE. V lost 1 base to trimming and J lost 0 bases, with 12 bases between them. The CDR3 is CASSVRGAPSTDTQYF. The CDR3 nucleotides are TGTGCCAGCAGCGTACGTGGGGCCCCAAGCACAGATACGCAGTATTTT.

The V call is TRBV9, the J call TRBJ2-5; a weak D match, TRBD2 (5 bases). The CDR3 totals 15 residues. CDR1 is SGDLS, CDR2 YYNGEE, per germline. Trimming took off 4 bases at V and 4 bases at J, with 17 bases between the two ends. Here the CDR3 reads CASSPSGGWLETQYF. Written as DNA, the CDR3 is TGTGCCAGCAGCCCGAGCGGAGGTTGGTTAGAGACCCAGTACTTC.

The CDR3 DNA reads as TGTGCCAGCAGCTTATCACCGATCCCCCGAGATACGCAGTATTTT. It encodes CASSLSPIPRDTQYF. This chain uses TRBV11-2 with TRBJ2-3; D is undetermined. Trimming pared 2 bases from V and 5 bases from J, leaving 14 bases between. In germline, CDR1 is SGHAT, CDR2 FQNNGV. CDR3 length: 15 residues.

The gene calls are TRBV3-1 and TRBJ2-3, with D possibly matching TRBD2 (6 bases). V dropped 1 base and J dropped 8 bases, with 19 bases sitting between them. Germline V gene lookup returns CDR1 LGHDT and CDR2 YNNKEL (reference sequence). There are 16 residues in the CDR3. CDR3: CASSQGSGLVGGTQYF. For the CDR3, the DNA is TGTGCCAGCAGCCAAGGCTCGGGACTCGTTGGAGGTACGCAGTATTTT.

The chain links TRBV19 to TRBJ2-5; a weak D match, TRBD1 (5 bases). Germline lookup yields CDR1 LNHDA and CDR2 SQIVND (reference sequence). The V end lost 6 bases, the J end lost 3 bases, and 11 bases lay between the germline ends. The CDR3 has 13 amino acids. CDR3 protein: CASSFTGEETQYF. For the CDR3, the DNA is TGTGCCAGTAGCTTCACAGGAGAAGAGACCCAGTACTTC.

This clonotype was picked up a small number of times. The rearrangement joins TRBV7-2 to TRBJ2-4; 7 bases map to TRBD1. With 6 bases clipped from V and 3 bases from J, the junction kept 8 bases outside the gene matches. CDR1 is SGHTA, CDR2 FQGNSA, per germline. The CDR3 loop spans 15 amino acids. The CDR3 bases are TGTGCCAGCAGTCCAACGACAGGGAACAAAAACATTCAGTACTTC. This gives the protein CASSPTTGNKNIQYF.

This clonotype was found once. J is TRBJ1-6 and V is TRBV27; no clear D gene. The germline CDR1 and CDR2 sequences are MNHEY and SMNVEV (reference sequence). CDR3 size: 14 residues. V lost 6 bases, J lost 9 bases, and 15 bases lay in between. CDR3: CASSLLQQASPLHF. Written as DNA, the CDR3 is TGTGCCAGCAGCCTACTCCAGCAAGCTTCACCCCTCCACTTT.

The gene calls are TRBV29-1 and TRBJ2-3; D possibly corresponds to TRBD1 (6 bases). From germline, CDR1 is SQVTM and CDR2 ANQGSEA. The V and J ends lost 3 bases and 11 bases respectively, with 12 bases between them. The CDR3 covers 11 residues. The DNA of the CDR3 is TGCAGCGTTGAGTCCCGGGACAAGCAGTATTTT. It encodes CSVESRDKQYF.